This entry lists 27 T cell receptor beta chains sequenced from one sample in a study of Ad26.COV2.S vaccination and SARS-CoV-2 variants. The treatment is: 15 to 20 received Ad26.COV2.S at low or high dose, single or two shots; several received placebo; per-sample allocation not given. Collection of the samples took place on day 63 after the first injection of vaccine or placebo. Produced via immunoSEQ multiplex PCR; TCRdb's table is partial and in-frame only. The sample carries roughly 240,000 clones, approximately 90% recorded once. The material sequenced was peripheral blood, taken in a trial of Ad26.COV2.S vaccine versus placebo. Receptor source: a person aged 18-65 years who received the Ad26.COV2.S COVID-19 vaccine or a placebo.

The J gene is TRBJ2-1, the V gene TRBV9, with D maybe TRBD1 (5 bases). The CDR3 extends over 12 amino acids. Germline values: CDR1 SGDLS, CDR2 YYNGEE. V lost 2 bases, J lost 10 bases, and 10 bases lay in between. The CDR3: CASSVPGIEQFF. In DNA, the CDR3 is TGTGCCAGCAGCGTGCCAGGGATAGAGCAGTTCTTC.

The rearrangement links TRBV9 to TRBJ1-1, with D uncertain. V lost 0 bases to trimming and J lost 7 bases, with 7 bases between them. Germline V lookup: CDR1 SGDLS, CDR2 YYNGEE. This CDR3 is built from 12 residues. CDR3 DNA: TGTGCCAGCAGCGTAGATGGGCTTGAAGCTTTCTTT. This gives the protein CASSVDGLEAFF.

The chain combines TRBV18 with TRBJ2-1, with no clear D. The CDR3 runs 10 residues. V dropped 5 bases and J dropped 5 bases, with 1 base sitting between them. CDR1 and CDR2 from the germline V gene are KGHSH and LQKENI. The chain's CDR3 is CASSNNEQFF. Here the CDR3 DNA reads TGTGCCAGCTCAAACAATGAGCAGTTCTTC.

J is TRBJ2-3 and V is TRBV2, with 9 bases matching TRBD2. The germline V gene encodes CDR1 SNHLY and CDR2 FYNNEI. CDR3 size: 13 residues. With V trimmed by 8 bases and J by 3 bases, 3 bases remained unmatched. The CDR3 bases are TGTGCCAGCGCGGGGGGGCAAACAGATACGCAGTATTTT. It specifies CASAGGQTDTQYF.

The V call is TRBV13, the J call TRBJ2-1, with 10 bases identical to TRBD2. The germline V gene has CDR1 PRHDT and CDR2 FYEKMQ (reference sequence). This CDR3 has 15 residues. With V trimmed by 4 bases and J by 5 bases, 5 bases remained unmatched. CDR3 in DNA: TGTGCCAGCAGCTCCCGGACTAGCGGACACAATGAGCAGTTCTTC. Translation: CASSSRTSGHNEQFF.

The chain combines TRBV28 with TRBJ2-7; 7 positions match TRBD1. The CDR3 sequence is 15 residues long. Trimming took 6 bases from V and 4 from J; bases not matched to a gene: 12. Germline loops: CDR1 MDHEN, CDR2 SYDVKM. CDR3 nucleotide sequence: TGTGCCAGCAGCCACTCGACAGGGCTCCAGTACGAGCAGTACTTC. It specifies CASSHSTGLQYEQYF. The entire variable domain, with the rest obtained from reference TRBV28 and TRBJ2-7, is as follows: DVKVTQSSRYLVKRTGEKVFLECVQDMDHENMFWYRQDPGLGLRLIYFSYDVKMKEKGDIPEGYSVSREKKERFSLILESASTNQTSMYLCASSHSTGLQYEQYFGPGTRLTVT.

The genes are TRBV15 and TRBJ1-5; a weak D match, TRBD1 (6 bases). The CDR3 length is 14 residues. The V gene's germline CDR1 is LNHNV and CDR2 YYDKDF (reference sequence). Trimming left V 1 base short and J 8 bases short, with 12 bases between. CDR3 protein: CATSRVGGLEPQHF. CDR3 DNA: TGTGCCACCAGCAGAGTGGGGGGCCTTGAGCCCCAGCATTTT.

The chain couples TRBV10-3 to TRBJ2-6, with 9 bases identical to TRBD1. The J segment lost 3 bases and the V segment lost 3 bases, leaving 6 bases of the junction unmatched. CDR1 is ENHRY and CDR2 is SYGVKD in the germline V gene. This CDR3 region has 17 residues. The CDR3 sequence is CAISEGTGMLGANVLTF. CDR3 bases: TGTGCCATCAGTGAAGGGACAGGGATGCTTGGGGCCAACGTCCTGACTTTC.

The V and J genes are TRBV5-1 and TRBJ1-1, with unresolved D. The V gene's germline CDR1 is SGHRS and CDR2 YFSETQ. Trimming took 0 bases from V and 0 from J, leaving 12 bases between them. This CDR3 contains 16 residues. CDR3 protein: CASSLGDIPMNTEAFF. The DNA of the CDR3 is TGCGCCAGCAGCTTGGGTGATATCCCCATGAACACTGAAGCTTTCTTT.

The rearrangement links TRBV5-6 to TRBJ2-1; 9 bases agree with TRBD2. Unmatched junction bases numbered 8, after V lost 0 bases and J lost 7 bases. The length of the CDR3 is 16 residues. In germline, CDR1 is SGHDT, CDR2 YYEEEE. CDR3: CASSLANLAGWNEQFF. The DNA for the CDR3 is TGTGCCAGCAGCTTGGCCAATCTAGCGGGGTGGAATGAGCAGTTCTTC.

V usage is TRBV18 and J usage is TRBJ1-1; D ambiguous. In germline, CDR1 is KGHSH, CDR2 LQKENI. V was cut by 6 bases and J by 1 base, with 9 bases left in between. The CDR3 length is 13 residues. The DNA for the CDR3 is TGTGCCAGCTCGGTGCTGGAGAACACTGAAGCTTTCTTT. Translation: CASSVLENTEAFF.

The V and J genes are TRBV15 and TRBJ1-1; D uncertain. CDR3 size: 13 residues. Germline values: CDR1 LNHNV, CDR2 YYDKDF (reference sequence). V was clipped by 1 base and J by 1 base, with 4 bases between them. The CDR3 reads CATSRVGNTEAFF. CDR3 DNA: TGTGCCACCAGCAGAGTGGGGAACACTGAAGCTTTCTTT.

The chain carries TRBV7-8 and TRBJ1-2; D not resolved. With 5 bases removed from V and 3 bases from J, the gap between germline ends came to 19 bases. Germline lookup yields CDR1 SGHVS and CDR2 FQNEAQ. This CDR3 is built from 16 residues. The CDR3: CASSPERGLIYYGYTF. As DNA, the CDR3 is TGTGCCAGCAGCCCCGAGCGAGGGCTGATCTACTATGGCTACACCTTC.

Only one count was recorded for this clone. The V call is TRBV19, the J call TRBJ2-3; D is perhaps TRBD2 (6 bases). This CDR3 is 13 amino acids long. Trimming took off 6 bases at V and 6 bases at J, with 13 bases between the two ends. Germline V lookup: CDR1 LNHDA, CDR2 SQIVND (reference sequence). CDR3 protein: CASRTAGSDTQYF. The CDR3 region has the DNA TGTGCCAGTAGGACAGCGGGCAGCGATACGCAGTATTTT.

The V gene is TRBV5-1, the J gene TRBJ1-1; D possibly corresponds to TRBD1 (6 bases). The CDR3 length is 13 residues. Trimming cost V 2 bases and J 6 bases, with 11 bases left between them. Germline loops: CDR1 SGHRS, CDR2 YFSETQ. For the CDR3, the DNA is TGCGCCAGCAGCTTTCGGGAGGGGGCTGAAGCTTTCTTT. Translated: CASSFREGAEAFF.

This chain uses TRBV10-3 with TRBJ2-3, with 7 bases matching TRBD2. Trimming removed 2 bases from V and 8 bases from J; junction bases left unmatched: 1. The V gene's germline CDR1 is ENHRY and CDR2 SYGVKD. This CDR3 has 12 amino acids. CDR3 in amino acids: CAISEPGGTQYF. CDR3 nucleotide sequence: TGTGCCATCAGTGAGCCGGGGGGTACGCAGTATTTT.

The chain joins TRBV18 to TRBJ1-6, with 8 positions matching TRBD1. V was pared by 2 bases and J by 7 bases, with 7 bases of the junction left unmatched. The CDR3 loop spans 16 amino acids. Germline V gene data show CDR1 as KGHSH and CDR2 as LQKENI. The CDR3 coding sequence is TGTGCCAGCTCACCATCCGGGACAGGCAACAATTCACCCCTCCACTTT. Translation: CASSPSGTGNNSPLHF.

The chain carries TRBV4-3 and TRBJ1-2; D might be TRBD1 (5 bases). Germline V gene sequence: CDR1 LGHNA, CDR2 YSLEER. Trimming removed 3 bases at V and 8 bases at J, with 16 bases between. CDR3 length: 14 amino acids. CDR3 protein: CASSHGTVLGGYTF. The CDR3 nucleotides are TGCGCCAGCAGCCACGGGACCGTATTGGGAGGCTACACCTTC.

The chain links TRBV11-1 to TRBJ1-1; D not certain. The length of the CDR3 is 14 residues. Germline V lookup: CDR1 SGHAT, CDR2 FQDESV (reference sequence). Trimming shortened V by 8 bases and J by 1 base, and 14 bases separated the two germline ends. The chain's CDR3 is CASSPGSWNTEAFF. The CDR3 DNA reads TGTGCCAGCTCCCCCGGGTCTTGGAACACTGAAGCTTTCTTT.

This chain connects TRBV7-6 to TRBJ1-2, with 7 bases identical to TRBD1. Germline V lookup: CDR1 SGHVS, CDR2 FNYEAQ. Trimming took 1 base from V and 7 from J; bases not matched to a gene: 6. There are 14 residues in the CDR3. This CDR3 reads CASSLGQGGIGYTF. The CDR3 DNA is TGTGCCAGCAGCTTAGGGCAGGGGGGAATTGGCTACACCTTC.

The chain couples TRBV7-9 to TRBJ1-1; D ambiguous. This CDR3 comprises 19 residues. Germline-derived CDR1 and CDR2 are SEHNR and FQNEAQ (reference sequence). Trimming removed 5 bases at V and 1 base at J, with 26 bases between. The CDR3: CASSQLVVSGRTPNTEAFF. The CDR3 DNA follows: TGTGCCAGCAGCCAACTCGTCGTGAGCGGCAGAACCCCGAACACTGAAGCTTTCTTT.

This rearrangement joins TRBV6-5 to TRBJ1-1, with a possible D match to TRBD1 (6 bases). The CDR3 loop spans 13 amino acids. V lost 5 bases and J 7 bases, leaving 14 bases between the germline ends. Germline CDR1 and CDR2: MNHEY and SVGAGI. CDR3 nucleotides: TGTGCCAGCAGTAACAACAGGGTGATTGAAGCTTTCTTT. Its protein is CASSNNRVIEAFF.

As DNA, the CDR3 is TGCAGCGTAGATCCGGGACAGCAGGTTCTCAATCAGCCCCAGCATTTT. It codes for CSVDPGQQVLNQPQHF. This chain joins TRBV29-1 and TRBJ1-5; 7 bases agree with TRBD1. The germline V gene has CDR1 SQVTM and CDR2 ANQGSEA. Unmatched junction bases numbered 14, after V lost 6 bases and J lost 3 bases. CDR3 size: 16 residues.

The genes are TRBV18 and TRBJ1-1; possible D gene TRBD1, 5 bases. Germline CDR1 is KGHSH and CDR2 is LQKENI. V lost 3 bases, J lost 1 base, and 6 bases lay in between. This CDR3 comprises 13 residues. In DNA, the CDR3 is TGTGCCAGCTCACCCGGGGGGAACACTGAAGCTTTCTTT. Amino acid sequence: CASSPGGNTEAFF.

The chain employs TRBV27 and TRBJ2-7, with 10 bases identical to TRBD2. CDR1 is MNHEY and CDR2 is SMNVEV in the germline V gene (reference sequence). The CDR3 is 16 residues long. V shed 2 bases and J 3 bases; nucleotides not matched to a gene: 7. In DNA, the CDR3 is TGTGCCAGCAGTTTAAGCGCTAGCGGGAGTGGCTACGAGCAGTACTTC. Protein product: CASSLSASGSGYEQYF.

This sequence joins TRBV20-1 and TRBJ2-1; perhaps TRBD2 as D (6 bases). V was clipped by 3 bases and J by 9 bases, with 9 bases between them. Germline CDR1 DFQATT, CDR2 SNEGSKA (reference sequence). The CDR3 extends over 11 amino acids. The CDR3 sequence is CSASGGVEQFF. The CDR3 DNA reads TGCAGTGCTAGTGGCGGGGTTGAGCAGTTCTTC.

V and J are TRBV18 and TRBJ1-2; maybe TRBD1 (5 bases). The length of the CDR3 is 13 residues. V lost 3 bases to trimming and J lost 8 bases, with 13 bases between them. Germline CDR1 and CDR2: KGHSH and LQKENI. Here the CDR3 reads CASSPQGETGYTF. DNA for the CDR3: TGTGCCAGCTCACCCCAGGGAGAAACGGGCTACACCTTC.